The clone carrying this T cell receptor beta chain was seen only once. The CDR3 has 15 amino acids. The germline V gene has CDR1 SGHKS and CDR2 YYEKEE (reference sequence). Germline trimming cut 2 bases from V and 2 bases from J; bases unmatched to any gene: 2. The data were taken from a study of blood T cell repertoires in COVID-19. On the study more broadly: Collection of acute and convalescent COVID-19 samples took place in the United States, Italy and Spain.

Original data processing: Amplification of reference gene primers provided the estimated nucleated cell counts. Some clones are missing from TCRdb's copy, which holds only in-frame ones; the method was immunoSEQ multiplex PCR. V and J calls and clone size come straight from that table; D and trimming were deduced from the DNA. The sample has approximately 150,000 clones; around 82% are singletons. The receptor was isolated from a man aged 60-69 years with acute or convalescent COVID-19. Material: peripheral blood. The rearrangement links TRBV5-5 to TRBJ2-1; the match to TRBD2 covers 9 bases. Here the CDR3 DNA reads TGTGCCAGCAGCTTTGGACTAGCGACCTACAATGAGCAGTTCTTC. Translation: CASSFGLATYNEQFF.